What follows is one T cell receptor (beta chain) and its context. The sample comes from a study of technical replicates of blood from several donors. Data came from immunoSEQ multiplex PCR; TCRdb stores just in-frame clones and leaves some out. Counted here are about 79,000 clones, approximately 92% occurring once; the ten biggest clones make up approximately 0.4%. Germline V gene data show CDR1 as SGHDT and CDR2 as YYEEEE. The CDR3 spans 13 residues. Between the trimmed V and J ends, which lost 1 base and 7 bases, there was a span of 12 bases. This sequence joins TRBV5-6 and TRBJ2-7, with TRBD1 as a possible D gene (6 bases). The TCR sequence derives from a human donor in good health. Some clones in this sample may be carry-over from other donors' samples. The sequenced material came from T cells isolated from PBMCs. The CDR3 coding sequence is TGTGCCAGCAGCTTGCTTGGGGGCATAGAGCAGTACTTC. Encoded protein: CASSLLGGIEQYF.